This T cell receptor (beta chain) appears in the sequencing data of a study of tissue T cells after allogeneic stem cell transplantation. Study-level results: Anatomically similar tissues had similar TCR repertoires within each patient. Shared clones across patients were few; motif clustering revealed tissue-specific shared signatures. In patients and mice, blood and spleen missed much of tissue repertoire.

Described time point: mouse harvest day 14 after allogeneic transplant. Mouse grafts combined 10^7 T-cell-depleted bone marrow cells with 10^6 splenic CD5+ T cells. Mice had MHC-mismatched B6 into BALB/c GVHD, sampled day 7 or 14. Germline loops: CDR1 KGHPV, CDR2 FQNQEV (reference sequence). Trimming removed 7 bases from V and 3 bases from J, with 10 bases in between. This CDR3 has 14 residues. Judged by abundance, this clone is medium-sized. The antigen remains undetermined. The gene symbols are mouse symbols. The read halts 1 residue ahead of the CDR3 end, with the missing end drawn from the germline J gene. Measured with immunoSEQ multiplex PCR; TCRdb has only the in-frame clones, and not every one. Of several thousand clones in the sample, more than 25% were seen once.

The TCR originated in a female BALB/c mouse given C57BL/6 T cells with graft-versus-host disease after an allogeneic hematopoietic cell transplant. The specimen was skin. This chain links TRBV26 with TRBJ1-6, with a tentative D call TRBD1 (6 bases). TRBJ1-6 is an ORF for which the function is uncertain. This CDR3 reads CASTQGFYNSPLYF. The covered CDR3 bases are TGTGCCAGCACTCAGGGGTTCTATAATTCGCCCCTCTAC.